The 32 T cell receptor beta chains given below trace back to one sample, sequenced in a study of T cell responses to AZD1222 COVID-19 vaccine. Measured with immunoSEQ multiplex PCR; TCRdb has only the in-frame clones, and not every one. The repertoire holds 90,000 to 100,000 clones, with 70% to 90% as singletons. This sample comprised peripheral blood, obtained on day 0 of AZD1222 vaccination. Receptor source: an adult in good health.

This clone was seen a single time. V usage is TRBV5-6 and J usage is TRBJ1-2; possible D gene TRBD1, 5 bases. Per germline, CDR1 SGHDT and CDR2 YYEEEE. V gave up 1 base and J gave up 3 bases, with 10 bases separating them. The CDR3 length is 14 residues. The CDR3 protein is CASSLSGPDYGYTF. In nucleotides, the CDR3 is TGTGCCAGCAGCTTGTCGGGGCCAGACTATGGCTACACCTTC.

This chain joins TRBV4-3 and TRBJ2-6; D might be TRBD1 (6 bases). CDR1 LGHNA and CDR2 YSLEER come from the germline V gene. The CDR3 extends over 16 amino acids. V lost 0 bases to trimming and J lost 2 bases, with 8 bases between them. CDR3 amino acids: CASSQEGGTGANVLTF. DNA for the CDR3: TGCGCCAGCAGCCAAGAAGGGGGAACTGGGGCCAACGTCCTGACTTTC.

The chain combines TRBV19 with TRBJ1-5, with 7 bases identical to TRBD1. The CDR3 is 15 residues long. Germline-derived CDR1 and CDR2 are LNHDA and SQIVND (reference sequence). V was clipped by 7 bases and J by 2 bases; unmatched bases: 8. As DNA, the CDR3 is TGTGCCAGTATGGGGGAGACAGGGCGCAATCAGCCCCAGCATTTT. Amino acids: CASMGETGRNQPQHF. The full variable domain, in which reference TRBV19 and TRBJ1-5 provide the parts outside the CDR3, is DGGITQSPKYLFRKEGQNVTLSCEQNLNHDAMYWYRQDPGQGLRLIYYSQIVNDFQKGDIAEGYSVSREKKESFPLTVTSAQKNPTAFYLCASMGETGRNQPQHFGDGTRLSIL.

The rearrangement joins TRBV10-3 to TRBJ1-3, with 7 bases that match TRBD1. Trimming at V came to 7 bases and at J to 3 bases, leaving 15 bases not matched to a gene. The CDR3 is made up of 17 amino acids. From germline, CDR1 is ENHRY and CDR2 SYGVKD. The CDR3 sequence is CAINTRDRGGNGNTIYF. CDR3 in DNA: TGTGCCATCAACACAAGGGACAGAGGAGGGAATGGAAACACCATATATTTT.

The chain is built from TRBV3-1 (or the pseudogene TRBV3-2) and TRBJ2-1, with D possibly matching TRBD1 (7 bases). CDR3 length: 16 residues. Germline CDR1 reads LGHDT; CDR2 reads YNNKEL (reference sequence). Trimming took off 4 bases at V and 3 bases at J, with 16 bases between the two ends. The CDR3 here is CASSPSEGASYNEQFF. CDR3 bases: TGTGCCAGCAGCCCTAGCGAGGGGGCCAGCTACAATGAGCAGTTCTTC.

The chain joins TRBV19 to TRBJ2-7; D is ambiguous. The CDR3 sequence is 13 residues long. Germline CDR1 LNHDA, CDR2 SQIVND (reference sequence). The V gene lost 3 bases and the J gene lost 3 bases, with 9 bases spanning the gap. DNA for the CDR3: TGTGCCAGTAGTATGGTTCACCTCTACGAGCAGTACTTC. Amino acid sequence: CASSMVHLYEQYF.

The chain is built from TRBV4-3 and TRBJ2-1, with D possibly TRBD1 on 5 matching bases. V lost 3 bases and J 0 bases, leaving 9 bases between the germline ends. The CDR3 is 15 amino acids. Germline V gene lookup returns CDR1 LGHNA and CDR2 YSLEER. The CDR3 DNA is TGCGCCAGCAGCCAGGACAAGAGCTCCTACAATGAGCAGTTCTTC. As protein: CASSQDKSSYNEQFF.

The gene calls are TRBV25-1 and TRBJ2-5; 8 positions match TRBD2. Trimming removed 6 bases from V and 3 bases from J; junction bases left unmatched: 9. CDR1 and CDR2 (germline): MGHDK, SYGVNS. This CDR3 spans 15 amino acids. As DNA, the CDR3 is TGTGCCAGCAGCCCTAGCGGGCTGGCAAAAGAGACCCAGTACTTC. Translating gives CASSPSGLAKETQYF. The entire variable domain, with the rest obtained from reference TRBV25-1 and TRBJ2-5, is as follows: EADIYQTPRYLVIGTGKKITLECSQTMGHDKMYWYQQDPGMELHLIHYSYGVNSTEKGDLSSESTVSRIRTEHFPLTLESARPSHTSQYLCASSPSGLAKETQYFGPGTRLLVL.

A single count supports this clone. The chain joins TRBV5-4 to TRBJ1-1, with D unclear. This CDR3 spans 14 amino acids. The V and J ends lost 0 bases and 5 bases respectively, with 11 bases between them. CDR1 and CDR2 from the germline V gene are SGHNT and YYREEE (reference sequence). Here the CDR3 reads CASSLEGTLTEAFF. The CDR3 nucleotides read TGTGCCAGCAGCTTGGAGGGCACACTAACTGAAGCTTTCTTT.

The chain uses TRBV12-3 or TRBV12-4 and TRBJ2-7, with unresolved D. Trimming shortened V by 4 bases and J by 3 bases, and 10 bases separated the two germline ends. The CDR3 runs to 13 residues. The CDR3 region has the DNA TGTGCCAGCAGTTGGAAGGAAAACTACGAGCAGTACGTC. As protein: CASSWKENYEQYV.

This rearrangement joins TRBV4-3 to TRBJ2-1; TRBD2 matches 10 bases. This CDR3 region has 14 residues. V was pared by 2 bases and J by 6 bases, with 1 base of the junction left unmatched. Germline V gene data show CDR1 as LGHNA and CDR2 as YSLEER. The CDR3 coding sequence is TGCGCCAGCAGCCAACTAGCGGGGGTCAATGAGCAGTTCTTC. This sequence encodes CASSQLAGVNEQFF.

J is TRBJ1-3 and V is TRBV5-6; no firm D call. The CDR3 loop spans 15 amino acids. Germline loops: CDR1 SGHDT, CDR2 YYEEEE. V gave up 2 bases and J gave up 0 bases, with 9 bases separating them. The CDR3 nucleotides are TGTGCCAGCAGCTTTGGTCTCATCTCTGGAAACACCATATATTTT. This encodes CASSFGLISGNTIYF.

For the CDR3, the DNA is TGCAGTGCTAGTAAGGACAGGGGGATGGATGAGCAGTTCTTC. This gives the protein CSASKDRGMDEQFF. V gene TRBV20-1 combines with J gene TRBJ2-1; TRBD1 matches 10 bases. Germline V gene data show CDR1 as DFQATT and CDR2 as SNEGSKA (reference sequence). The CDR3 is 14 amino acids. Trimming removed 3 bases from V and 8 bases from J; junction bases left unmatched: 7.

The chain couples TRBV7-2 to TRBJ2-1; D perhaps matches TRBD2 (6 bases). V gave up 4 bases and J gave up 7 bases, with 20 bases separating them. The CDR3 is made up of 16 amino acids. CDR1 is SGHTA, CDR2 FQGNSA, per germline. The CDR3 loop is CASSSYGAGYGNEQFF. The CDR3 DNA reads as TGTGCCAGCAGCTCCTATGGTGCGGGATACGGGAATGAGCAGTTCTTC.

The chain has TRBV7-9 and TRBJ1-2; TRBD1 might be the D (5 bases). Trimming removed 1 base at V and 9 bases at J, with 15 bases between. The germline V gene encodes CDR1 SEHNR and CDR2 FQNEAQ (reference sequence). This CDR3 has 14 residues. The CDR3 loop reads CASSLEGPLRSYTF. CDR3 nucleotide sequence: TGTGCCAGCAGCTTAGAGGGGCCTCTGAGGAGCTACACCTTC.

This chain uses TRBV12-3 or TRBV12-4 with TRBJ1-2, with D uncertain. Between the trimmed V and J ends, which lost 3 bases and 7 bases, there was a span of 12 bases. This CDR3 has 13 amino acids. The CDR3 loop reads CASSLRSRSGYTF. As DNA, the CDR3 is TGTGCCAGCAGTTTGCGGTCTAGATCTGGCTACACCTTC.

The chain employs TRBV18 and TRBJ2-1; 8 bases line up with TRBD2. CDR1 and CDR2 (germline): KGHSH, LQKENI. There are 16 residues in the CDR3. V lost 3 bases, J lost 7 bases, and 11 bases stayed unmatched. Here the CDR3 DNA reads TGTGCCAGCTCACCTCCCTCCCGGACTAGCAGGAATGAGCAGTTCTTC. Encoded protein: CASSPPSRTSRNEQFF.

This rearrangement joins TRBV6-5 to TRBJ1-5, with D maybe TRBD1 (5 bases). V dropped 9 bases and J dropped 6 bases, with 18 bases sitting between them. CDR3 length: 14 residues. Per germline, CDR1 MNHEY and CDR2 SVGAGI. CDR3 sequence (DNA): TGTGCCAGTGGGGGGGTGCAGGCAGGTCAGCCCCAGCATTTT. It is translated as CASGGVQAGQPQHF.

The rearrangement uses TRBV29-1 and TRBJ1-1; perhaps TRBD1 as D (5 bases). CDR1 and CDR2 (germline): SQVTM, ANQGSEA. V lost 7 bases and J 0 bases, leaving 15 bases between the germline ends. The CDR3 is 14 amino acids. CDR3 in DNA: TGCAGCGGGGGGACTTTACCTATGAACACTGAAGCTTTCTTT. Its protein is CSGGTLPMNTEAFF.

The DNA for the CDR3 is TGTGCCTGGAGTGCCCATACCAGTTCACCCCTCCACTTT. Encoded protein: CAWSAHTSSPLHF. The gene calls are TRBV30 and TRBJ1-6; D not resolved. Looked up from germline, CDR1 is GTSNPN and CDR2 is SVGIG (reference sequence). This CDR3 region has 13 residues. V lost 1 base and J 9 bases, leaving 10 bases between the germline ends.

The chain uses TRBV11-2 and TRBJ2-1; 9 nucleotides agree with TRBD2. Trimming removed 1 base from V and 6 bases from J; junction bases left unmatched: 1. CDR1 is SGHAT, CDR2 FQNNGV, per germline. This CDR3 comprises 14 residues. CDR3 sequence: CASSLVAGVNEQFF. DNA of the CDR3: TGTGCCAGCAGCTTAGTAGCGGGGGTCAATGAGCAGTTCTTC. Supplemented by reference TRBV11-2 and TRBJ2-1, the full variable domain reads EAGVAQSPRYKIIEKRQSVAFWCNPISGHATLYWYQQILGQGPKLLIQFQNNGVVDDSQLPKDRFSAERLKGVDSTLKIQPAKLEDSAVYLCASSLVAGVNEQFFGPGTRLTVL.

The chain recombines TRBV19 with TRBJ1-3, with D possibly being TRBD1 (6 bases). This CDR3 has 15 residues. Trimming took off 5 bases at V and 0 bases at J, with 11 bases between the two ends. Germline loops: CDR1 LNHDA, CDR2 SQIVND (reference sequence). This CDR3 is CASSSDRGSGNTIYF. The CDR3 DNA reads TGTGCCAGTAGTTCGGACAGAGGCTCTGGAAACACCATATATTTT.

Turning to this clone: Compared with germline, one end of the junction differs, possibly owing to a read error. This chain joins TRBV5-1 and TRBJ2-1; the match to TRBD2 covers 13 bases. This CDR3 is built from 15 residues. CDR1 and CDR2 (germline): SGHRS, YFSETQ. DNA of the CDR3: TGTGCCAGCATCCTACTAGCGGGAGGGCCCGGGGAGCAGTTCTTC. This sequence encodes CASILLAGGPGEQFF. The variable domain in full, with the rest retrieved from reference TRBV5-1 and TRBJ2-1, is KAGVTQTPRYLIKTRGQQVTLSCSPISGHRSVSWYQQTPGQGLQFLFEYFSETQRNKGNFPGRFSGRQFSNSRSEMNVSTLELGDSALYLCASILLAGGPGEQFFGPGTRLTVL.

CDR3 DNA: TGTGCCACCGCGGCCGGGACAGGGTACAATGAGCAGTTCTTC. It specifies CATAAGTGYNEQFF. The chain recombines TRBV19 with TRBJ2-1, with TRBD1 matching over 9 bases. The CDR3 has 14 residues. CDR1 and CDR2 (germline): LNHDA, SQIVND (reference sequence). V dropped 10 bases and J dropped 4; count of bases not matched to a gene: 8.

For this clone: This sample includes further DNA sequences coding for the same CDR3. The rearrangement joins TRBV27 to TRBJ1-5; tentatively, D is TRBD1 (5 bases). Per germline, CDR1 MNHEY and CDR2 SMNVEV (reference sequence). The CDR3 has 13 residues. V was cut by 1 base and J by 5 bases, with 6 bases left in between. The CDR3 nucleotides read TGTGCCAGCAGTTTATGGGGCGATCAGCCCCAGCATTTT. Translation gives CASSLWGDQPQHF.

The rearrangement uses TRBV21-1 and TRBJ2-7. TRBV21-1 is shown as a pseudogene. This CDR3 is 16 amino acids long. The CDR3 DNA is TGTGCCAGCAGCCCTAGAAGGGCCCACAGCTCCTACGAGCAGTACGTC. As protein: CASSPRRAHSSYEQYV.

The chain carries TRBV19 and TRBJ2-1; D might be TRBD2 (6 bases). The CDR3 is made up of 12 amino acids. Germline loops: CDR1 LNHDA, CDR2 SQIVND (reference sequence). The V and J ends lost 8 bases and 13 bases respectively, with 18 bases between them. The CDR3 DNA follows: TGTGCCAGTGCTCCGACTAGTTTTTTTCAGTTCTTC. It translates to CASAPTSFFQFF.

The rearrangement links TRBV9 to TRBJ2-5, with 7 bases that match TRBD2. V lost 4 bases and J lost 7; bases outside the gene matches: 4. There are 12 residues in the CDR3. Germline-derived CDR1 and CDR2 are SGDLS and YYNGEE. This CDR3 reads CASSSERGTQYF. The DNA for the CDR3 is TGTGCCAGCAGCTCCGAGCGGGGGACCCAGTACTTC.

The J gene is TRBJ2-1, the V gene TRBV25-1; 12 positions match TRBD2. Germline lookup yields CDR1 MGHDK and CDR2 SYGVNS. The V segment lost 10 bases and the J segment 5 bases; nucleotides outside the gene matches: 12. The length of the CDR3 is 16 residues. The CDR3 DNA is TGTGCCACCGCTCCGACTAGCGGGGGAGTCGACAATGAGCAGTTCTTC. Translation gives CATAPTSGGVDNEQFF.

The gene calls are TRBV24-1 and TRBJ1-5; 7 nucleotides agree with TRBD1. Germline lookup yields CDR1 KGHDR and CDR2 SFDVKD. The CDR3 is made up of 16 amino acids. V lost 1 base to trimming and J lost 4 bases; unmatched junction nucleotides: 6. As DNA, the CDR3 is TGTGCCACCAGTGATTTAACAGGGGTGTTGAATCAGCCCCAGCATTTT. It specifies CATSDLTGVLNQPQHF.

This clone was seen once. The chain uses TRBV19 and TRBJ1-2, with D tentatively TRBD1 (5 bases). This CDR3 has 13 amino acids. Germline CDR1 LNHDA, CDR2 SQIVND (reference sequence). V was pared by 5 bases and J by 1 base, with 8 bases between. CDR3 coding DNA: TGTGCCAGTAGTTTCAGGGATAACTATGGCTACACCTTC. As protein: CASSFRDNYGYTF.

The V and J genes are TRBV11-2 and TRBJ1-5; possibly TRBD1 for D (5 bases). The germline gives CDR1 SGHAT, CDR2 FQNNGV. V lost 2 bases and J 4 bases, leaving 6 bases between the germline ends. The CDR3 is 13 amino acids. The CDR3 sequence: CASSLWGNQPQHF. For the CDR3, the DNA is TGTGCCAGCAGCTTATGGGGGAATCAGCCCCAGCATTTT.